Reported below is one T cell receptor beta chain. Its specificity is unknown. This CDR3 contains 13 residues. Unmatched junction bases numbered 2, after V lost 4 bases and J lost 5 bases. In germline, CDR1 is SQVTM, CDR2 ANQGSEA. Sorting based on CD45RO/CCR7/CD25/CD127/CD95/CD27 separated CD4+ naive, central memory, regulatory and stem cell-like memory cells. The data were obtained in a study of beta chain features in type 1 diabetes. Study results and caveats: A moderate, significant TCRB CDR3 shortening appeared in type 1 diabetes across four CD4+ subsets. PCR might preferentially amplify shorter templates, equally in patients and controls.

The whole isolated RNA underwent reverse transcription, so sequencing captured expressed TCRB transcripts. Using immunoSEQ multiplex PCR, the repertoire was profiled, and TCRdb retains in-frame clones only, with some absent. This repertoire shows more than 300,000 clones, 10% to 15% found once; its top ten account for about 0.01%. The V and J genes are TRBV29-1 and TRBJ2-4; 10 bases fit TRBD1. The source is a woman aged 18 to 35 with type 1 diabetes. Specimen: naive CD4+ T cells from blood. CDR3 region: CSVGGTGENIQYF. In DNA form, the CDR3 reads TGCAGCGTTGGAGGGACAGGGGAAAACATTCAGTACTTC.